The 16 T cell receptor beta chains below come from one sample, sequenced in a study of glioma-infiltrating T cells after dendritic cell vaccination. The data were produced by immunoSEQ multiplex PCR, yet TCRdb's version contains in-frame clones alone and is incomplete. The sample includes 80,000 to 100,000 clones, 75% to 85% of them seen just once. The starting material was blood, obtained before dendritic cell vaccination. The receptors derive from a human donor with glioblastoma.

The genes are TRBV29-1 and TRBJ2-2; tentatively, D is TRBD2 (6 bases). Trimming removed 5 bases at V and 3 bases at J, with 16 bases between. The germline CDR1 and CDR2 sequences are SQVTM and ANQGSEA. This CDR3 is built from 15 residues. The CDR3 DNA sequence: TGCAGCGTTAAGGCGCCGGGACTGTACACCGGGGAGCTGTTTTTT. As protein: CSVKAPGLYTGELFF.

This sequence joins TRBV28 and TRBJ2-7, with D maybe TRBD1 (5 bases). This CDR3 contains 15 residues. Between the trimmed V and J ends, which lost 1 base and 2 bases, there was a span of 12 bases. The V gene's germline CDR1 is MDHEN and CDR2 SYDVKM. In DNA form, the CDR3 reads TGTGCCAGCAGTTTATATAGGGGCCGAACCTACGAGCAGTACTTC. It specifies CASSLYRGRTYEQYF.

The J gene is TRBJ2-3, the V gene TRBV7-2; 7 nucleotides line up with TRBD1. Germline values: CDR1 SGHTA, CDR2 FQGNSA. CDR3 length equals 14 residues. V lost 5 bases to trimming and J lost 4 bases; unmatched junction nucleotides: 6. DNA of the CDR3: TGTGCCAGCAGCCATGACAGGGCCGCAGATACGCAGTATTTT. Translated: CASSHDRAADTQYF.

The rearrangement uses TRBV7-9 and TRBJ2-7, with 7 positions matching TRBD1. CDR1 SEHNR and CDR2 FQNEAQ come from the germline V gene (reference sequence). The CDR3 covers 17 residues. V trimming: 6 bases; J trimming: 4 bases; junction bases outside the gene matches: 18. The CDR3 coding sequence is TGTGCCAGCAGTTTATTACGATCCGACAGGGTGGTTTACGAGCAGTACTTC. It translates to CASSLLRSDRVVYEQYF.

The sample holds a few counts of this clone. The chain couples TRBV19 to TRBJ2-1; 11 bases fit TRBD2. The CDR3 loop spans 15 amino acids. Germline lookup yields CDR1 LNHDA and CDR2 SQIVND (reference sequence). J was trimmed by 4 bases and V by 6 bases; bases with no gene match: 5. CDR3 residues: CASRPGTSGYNEQFF. CDR3 nucleotide sequence: TGTGCCAGTAGACCCGGGACTAGCGGTTACAATGAGCAGTTCTTC.

The chain couples TRBV4-1 to TRBJ2-3; unclear D gene. Germline lookup yields CDR1 MGHRA and CDR2 YSYEKL. V was cut by 0 bases and J by 2 bases, with 15 bases left in between. CDR3 length equals 17 residues. This CDR3 is CASSQDPTGRVTDTQYF. CDR3 coding DNA: TGCGCCAGCAGCCAAGATCCGACTGGAAGAGTCACAGATACGCAGTATTTT.

J is TRBJ1-2 and V is TRBV6-5, with 8 bases that match TRBD1. CDR1 is MNHEY and CDR2 is SVGAGI in the germline V gene. The CDR3 contains 13 residues. J was trimmed by 8 bases and V by 5 bases; bases with no gene match: 7. The CDR3 region is CASSEGRGLGYTF. The CDR3 DNA follows: TGTGCCAGCAGTGAGGGCAGGGGGCTGGGCTACACCTTC.

The rearrangement links TRBV18 to TRBJ2-7; a weak D match, TRBD1 (5 bases). Germline V gives CDR1 KGHSH, CDR2 LQKENI. This CDR3 is built from 13 residues. Trimming shortened V by 3 bases and J by 2 bases, and 8 bases separated the two germline ends. The CDR3 region has the DNA TGTGCCAGCTCACCGGTACAGGCCTACGAGCAGTACTTC. This gives the protein CASSPVQAYEQYF.

The chain carries TRBV30 and TRBJ1-6; tentatively, D is TRBD1 (5 bases). The CDR3 is 17 amino acids. Germline values: CDR1 GTSNPN, CDR2 SVGIG (reference sequence). Deletions cut 3 bases from V and 9 bases from J, with 24 bases between. CDR3 in amino acids: CAWRRVGGIGAGSPLHF. CDR3 bases: TGTGCCTGGAGAAGGGTCGGAGGGATCGGGGCCGGTTCACCCCTCCACTTT.

The chain recombines TRBV6-1 with TRBJ2-7, with a tentative D call TRBD2 (5 bases). The CDR3 has 12 amino acids. CDR1 and CDR2 (germline): MNHNS, SASEGT. Trimming removed 7 bases from V and 3 bases from J, with 10 bases in between. The CDR3 reads CASNGLFYEQYF. DNA of the CDR3: TGTGCCAGCAATGGACTTTTCTACGAGCAGTACTTC.

The chain recombines TRBV19 with TRBJ1-1, with 9 bases lining up with TRBD1. With 3 bases clipped from V and 4 bases from J, the junction kept 15 bases outside the gene matches. The germline CDR1 and CDR2 sequences are LNHDA and SQIVND (reference sequence). This CDR3 comprises 18 residues. CDR3 amino acids: CASSMGGGYRGRGTEAFF. The CDR3 DNA is TGTGCCAGTAGTATGGGGGGGGGATACAGGGGGCGCGGCACTGAAGCTTTCTTT. The variable domain in full, with the rest retrieved from reference TRBV19 and TRBJ1-1, is DGGITQSPKYLFRKEGQNVTLSCEQNLNHDAMYWYRQDPGQGLRLIYYSQIVNDFQKGDIAEGYSVSREKKESFPLTVTSAQKNPTAFYLCASSMGGGYRGRGTEAFFGQGTRLTVV.

The V and J genes are TRBV4-1 and TRBJ2-7, with 8 bases lining up with TRBD2. The V gene end was trimmed by 1 base and the J gene end by 4 bases; junction bases not matched to a gene: 6. CDR1 and CDR2 (germline): MGHRA, YSYEKL. This CDR3 spans 15 amino acids. This CDR3 is CASSQGSGSVYEQYF. For the CDR3, the DNA is TGCGCCAGCAGCCAAGGAAGCGGGAGTGTTTACGAGCAGTACTTC.

The chain is built from TRBV5-1 and TRBJ1-5; D is uncertain. The V gene lost 0 bases and the J gene lost 5 bases, with 12 bases spanning the gap. Germline CDR1 is SGHRS and CDR2 is YFSETQ. CDR3 size: 15 residues. CDR3 coding DNA: TGCGCCAGCAGCTTGGCCGGAAGACTAGATCAGCCCCAGCATTTT. Protein sequence: CASSLAGRLDQPQHF.

The chain couples TRBV18 to TRBJ1-1; D might be TRBD1 (6 bases). V shed 1 base and J shed 2 bases, with 11 bases lying between them. The CDR3 has 15 residues. Germline CDR1 KGHSH, CDR2 LQKENI. The DNA for the CDR3 is TGTGCCAGCTCACCACAGGACAGAAGTAACACTGAAGCTTTCTTT. It encodes CASSPQDRSNTEAFF.

On this clone: One end of the junction does not line up with germline, which may come from a read error. This chain joins TRBV6-5 and TRBJ2-5, with TRBD1 as a possible D gene (5 bases). Germline V gene lookup returns CDR1 MNHEY and CDR2 SVGAGI. This CDR3 is 13 amino acids long. Here the CDR3 reads CAISVGAQETQYF. The CDR3 DNA sequence: TGTGCCATCAGTGTAGGGGCCCAAGAGACCCAGTACTTC.

This clone occurred once. The chain uses TRBV19 and TRBJ1-5; 7 bases are a match to TRBD1. Germline lookup yields CDR1 LNHDA and CDR2 SQIVND (reference sequence). The length of the CDR3 is 15 residues. V trimming: 3 bases; J trimming: 3 bases; junction bases outside the gene matches: 5. In nucleotides, the CDR3 is TGTGCCAGTAGTATGGGGGGACAGTACAATCAGCCCCAGCATTTT. Amino acids: CASSMGGQYNQPQHF. Drawing the rest from reference TRBV19 and TRBJ1-5, the complete variable domain is DGGITQSPKYLFRKEGQNVTLSCEQNLNHDAMYWYRQDPGQGLRLIYYSQIVNDFQKGDIAEGYSVSREKKESFPLTVTSAQKNPTAFYLCASSMGGQYNQPQHFGDGTRLSIL.